This entry is about one T cell receptor (beta chain). What it recognizes is unknown. Using immunoSEQ multiplex PCR, the repertoire was profiled, and TCRdb retains in-frame clones only, with some absent. The sample records approximately 41,000 clones, around 86% being singletons. This entry is derived from a study of PD-1 blockade in classical Hodgkin lymphoma. General study findings and limits: Newly diagnosed patients were reported to start with lower TCR diversity than healthy donors. Complete responders showed a baseline diversity that resembled the diversity of newly diagnosed patients. Sources of repertoire differences remain undefined, possibly disease activity or prior therapy. At C4D1, TCR diversity had climbed significantly for CD4+ cells, though not for CD8+ cells.

V was cut by 5 bases and J by 6 bases, with 14 bases left in between. CDR3 length: 14 residues. Germline V gene lookup returns CDR1 MNHNS and CDR2 SASEGT. Each patient's relapse followed autologous stem cell transplantation, and brentuximab vedotin exposure varied. The clonotype was recovered from a human donor with classical Hodgkin lymphoma. The chain carries TRBV6-1 and TRBJ1-5; D perhaps matches TRBD1 (5 bases). Sequenced here: peripheral blood mononuclear cells (PBMCs), sampled before the second cycle of nivolumab. The CDR3 sequence: CASSSVLGGQPQHF. CDR3 in DNA: TGTGCCAGCAGTAGCGTCCTCGGGGGTCAGCCCCAGCATTTT.